This T cell receptor beta chain originates from a study of T cells in Graves' hyperthyroidism and ophthalmopathy. Study results and caveats: Blood also contained most expanded thyroid clonotypes above 0.001.

On this clonotype itself: Its target is unknown. This may be a read error, as it is one base from a much larger clone.

Inclusion characteristics of ophthalmopathy patients comprised a Clinical Activity Score of at least 3, a NOSPECS grade of at least 4, and duration under 3 months. Those patients with uncontrolled infection, other autoimmune disease, pregnancy or lactation were excluded. Diagnosing involved the use of clinical symptoms, serum thyroxine and TRAb, thyroid ultrasound and orbital computed tomography. The CDR3 contains 15 residues. V was pared by 8 bases and J by 2 bases, with 19 bases between. In germline, CDR1 is MDHEN, CDR2 SYDVKM. The CDR3 regions of TCR beta were amplified from RNA transcripts. The TCR CDR3 first-round RT-PCR relied on the HTBI primer set. TCRdb independently ran MiXCR on the multiplex PCR reads; one entry per CDR3 protein. The table shows around 540,000 distinct CDR3 sequences, with about 16% occurring only once.

The sequence came from a woman in her twenties or thirties with Graves' ophthalmopathy. The sample comprised blood. The chain recombines TRBV28 with TRBJ2-7; TRBD2 might be the D (8 bases). The CDR3 region has the DNA TGTGCCAGCTCCGGGAGGGGACAGTGGACCTACGAGCAGTACTTC. Amino acids: CASSGRGQWTYEQYF.